This T cell receptor (beta chain) comes out of a study of neoadjuvant nivolumab and ipilimumab in lung cancer. After removal of 5 bases from V and 1 base from J, the junction contained 8 bases not matched to a gene. Germline values: CDR1 SGHAT, CDR2 FQNNGV. CDR3 length equals 17 residues. TCRdb keeps only in-frame clones here, not all; method: immunoSEQ multiplex PCR. Of 25,000 to 30,000 clones listed, about 78% are singletons. Regarding this clone: Its antigen remains unknown.

Study-level findings and limits: Pretherapy blood TCR richness correlated positively with resected tumor richness. Pathologic regression was not significantly tied to TCR clonality. Compared with tumor-adjacent uninvolved lung, resected tumors showed greater richness and clonality.

The chain uses TRBV11-2 and TRBJ2-3; 11 bases fit TRBD2. This specimen was tumor tissue, taken after neoadjuvant nivolumab, alone or with ipilimumab, at or shortly before surgery. The sequence came from an adult with non-small cell lung cancer. CDR3 DNA sequence: TGTGCCAGCAGCCGCCGCGGGACTAGCGGAGGCACAGATACGCAGTATTTT. This encodes CASSRRGTSGGTDTQYF.